The 5 T cell receptor beta chains below come from one sample, sequenced in a study of blood T cell repertoires in COVID-19. Assay used: immunoSEQ multiplex PCR; TCRdb lists only in-frame clones, some missing. The sample yields approximately 120,000 clones, roughly 82% seen once. Material: peripheral blood. Receptors were obtained from a woman older than 75 with active or convalescent COVID-19.

The V call is TRBV29-1, the J call TRBJ1-2, with D tentatively TRBD1 (5 bases). The CDR3 contains 12 residues. Germline V gene lookup returns CDR1 SQVTM and CDR2 ANQGSEA. The V and J ends lost 2 bases and 8 bases respectively, with 12 bases between them. The CDR3 region has the DNA TGCAGCGTTGAAACCGGGGGAGGGGGCTACACCTTC. The encoded protein is CSVETGGGGYTF.

The gene calls are TRBV7-9 and TRBJ1-4; TRBD1 agrees at 12 bases. With 2 bases clipped from V and 7 bases from J, the junction kept 14 bases outside the gene matches. Germline V gene sequence: CDR1 SEHNR, CDR2 FQNEAQ (reference sequence). This CDR3 comprises 19 residues. In DNA, the CDR3 is TGTGCCAGCAGCTTACCACCGGGACAGGGGGCGATTAAGGGTGAAAAACTGTTTTTT. It translates to CASSLPPGQGAIKGEKLFF.

DNA for the CDR3: TGTGCCAGCAGCTTGGGACTAGCGGGAGGGTTGGACGAGCAGTACTTC. Amino acid sequence: CASSLGLAGGLDEQYF. J is TRBJ2-7 and V is TRBV5-4; TRBD2 matches at 14 bases. This CDR3 has 16 amino acids. V was clipped by 0 bases and J by 5 bases; unmatched bases: 4. CDR1 and CDR2 (germline): SGHNT, YYREEE (reference sequence).

The V call is TRBV9, the J call TRBJ2-1; D may be TRBD2 (6 bases). The germline V and J ends were trimmed by 4 bases and 9 bases, with 20 bases remaining between them. Germline CDR1 reads SGDLS; CDR2 reads YYNGEE. This CDR3 is 15 amino acids long. The CDR3 nucleotides are TGTGCCAGCAGCCCCGACCGGGGGTTCAGCGGTGAGCAGTTCTTC. It translates to CASSPDRGFSGEQFF.

This rearrangement joins TRBV28 to TRBJ2-1; possible D gene TRBD2, 6 bases. Germline CDR1 MDHEN, CDR2 SYDVKM. V was clipped by 5 bases and J by 4 bases, with 15 bases between them. The CDR3 has 15 residues. The DNA of the CDR3 is TGTGCCAGCAGTCATGGGGGGAGTCGTTACAATGAGCAGTTCTTC. Residues: CASSHGGSRYNEQFF.